This T cell receptor beta chain originates from a study of cytomegalovirus exposure and HLA in healthy donors. Use of 60 Vbeta and 13 Jbeta primers characterized the PCR. The method was immunoSEQ multiplex PCR; TCRdb's version includes in-frame clones alone and lacks a portion of them. In total, the table holds 150,000 to 250,000 clones. The CDR3 loop spans 15 amino acids. Germline V gene data show CDR1 as MDHEN and CDR2 as SYDVKM. Trimming took 5 bases from V and 6 from J; bases not matched to a gene: 7. This sequence originates from a boy under 18 in good health and CMV-seronegative. The sequenced sample was PBMCs. V and J are TRBV28 and TRBJ1-6, with 7 nucleotides matching TRBD1. CDR3 residues: CASSRRDRSNSPLHF. CDR3 in DNA: TGTGCCAGCAGTCGCCGGGACAGAAGTAATTCACCCCTCCACTTT.